Listed here are 21 T cell receptor beta chains from one sample, sequenced in a study of cytomegalovirus exposure and HLA in healthy donors. Vbeta (60) and Jbeta (13) primers were used in the PCR. Libraries were prepared by immunoSEQ multiplex PCR; TCRdb keeps only in-frame clonotypes and omits some of them. The table has roughly 110,000 clones, 67% seen once. The sequenced sample consisted of PBMCs. These TCRs come from a man aged 18 to 35 in good health and CMV-seropositive.

To note about this clone: With a far larger clone one base away, a read error is the likely cause. Other nucleotide sequences from this sample produce the same CDR3. The V call is TRBV5-1, the J call TRBJ2-3; D unresolved. CDR1 is SGHRS, CDR2 YFSETQ, per germline. The germline V and J ends were trimmed by 1 base and 5 bases, with 11 bases remaining between them. The CDR3 loop spans 14 amino acids. This CDR3 reads CASSLFSFGDTQYF. The CDR3 DNA is TGCGCCAGCAGCTTGTTTAGTTTCGGAGATACGCAGTATTTT.

V usage is TRBV6-5 and J usage is TRBJ1-5; 7 bases fit TRBD1. The trim removed 6 bases at V and 3 bases at J, leaving 8 bases unmatched. This CDR3 has 15 amino acids. Germline CDR1 is MNHEY and CDR2 is SVGAGI. The chain's CDR3 is CASRRAGTANQPQHF. CDR3 DNA sequence: TGTGCCAGCAGAAGAGCCGGGACAGCCAATCAGCCCCAGCATTTT.

This chain uses TRBV11-2 with TRBJ2-5, with 9 bases identical to TRBD2. The germline CDR1 and CDR2 sequences are SGHAT and FQNNGV. The trim removed 5 bases at V and 4 bases at J, leaving 14 bases unmatched. The CDR3 spans 17 residues. The CDR3 is CASSALAGLSSPETQYF. In DNA, the CDR3 is TGTGCCAGCAGCGCCCTAGCGGGGCTCAGTAGTCCAGAGACCCAGTACTTC.

V is TRBV10-3 and J is TRBJ1-1, with a weak D call TRBD1 (6 bases). This CDR3 region has 14 residues. Deletions cut 4 bases from V and 4 bases from J, with 13 bases between. Germline V gene data show CDR1 as ENHRY and CDR2 as SYGVKD. The CDR3 is CAISGQGSVTEAFF. CDR3 sequence (DNA): TGTGCCATCAGTGGTCAGGGGTCGGTCACTGAAGCTTTCTTT.

This clone was seen only a few times. The V and J genes are TRBV21-1 and TRBJ2-7; the table calls TRBD2, which could not be checked here. TRBV21-1 is classified as a pseudogene. CDR3 size: 18 residues. The CDR3 here is CASSKEGSGGPTSYEQYV. The CDR3 coding sequence is TGTGCCAGCAGCAAAGAGGGGAGCGGGGGCCCTACCTCCTACGAGCAGTACGTC.

The J gene is TRBJ1-5, the V gene TRBV5-1; no reliable D call. The CDR3 has 17 residues. CDR1 is SGHRS and CDR2 is YFSETQ in the germline V gene. V was trimmed by 1 base and J by 5 bases, leaving 19 bases between them. CDR3 DNA sequence: TGCGCCAGCAGCTTGACTCGGGTACGCAGCGAGCATCAGCCCCAGCATTTT. This encodes CASSLTRVRSEHQPQHF.

The chain joins TRBV29-1 to TRBJ1-1; TRBD1 agrees at 7 bases. This CDR3 is built from 14 residues. V trimming: 7 bases; J trimming: 11 bases; junction bases outside the gene matches: 19. Germline V gives CDR1 SQVTM, CDR2 ANQGSEA. The CDR3 reads CSATEGGQGGRAFF. DNA for the CDR3: TGCAGCGCCACAGAAGGTGGGCAGGGGGGTAGGGCTTTCTTT.

J is TRBJ1-4 and V is TRBV28; 8 nucleotides agree with TRBD1. The CDR3 is 15 amino acids. Germline values: CDR1 MDHEN, CDR2 SYDVKM. The V gene end was trimmed by 3 bases and the J gene end by 10 bases; junction bases not matched to a gene: 10. The CDR3 region has the DNA TGTGCCAGCAGTTTTCAGACAGGGGCAGTAGGAAAACTGTTTTTT. This codes for CASSFQTGAVGKLFF.

The V call is TRBV19, the J call TRBJ2-5; tentatively, D is TRBD2 (7 bases). Germline V gene lookup returns CDR1 LNHDA and CDR2 SQIVND (reference sequence). The CDR3 spans 13 residues. V was cut by 8 bases and J by 1 base, with 11 bases left in between. This chain's CDR3 is CASGRGAQETQYF. The CDR3 coding sequence is TGTGCCAGTGGCCGGGGGGCCCAAGAGACCCAGTACTTC.

The CDR3 bases are TGTGCCAGCAGTTTACATCCAGGGCGAGCTTTCTTT. The encoded protein is CASSLHPGRAFF. V gene TRBV28 combines with J gene TRBJ1-1; a possible D gene is TRBD1 (5 bases). CDR3 length: 12 residues. Trimming cost V 2 bases and J 10 bases, with 11 bases left between them. Germline assignment: CDR1 MDHEN and CDR2 SYDVKM.

This clone has more than one count but fewer than ten. The chain is built from TRBV19 and TRBJ2-1, with TRBD2 matching 8 bases. Looked up from germline, CDR1 is LNHDA and CDR2 is SQIVND (reference sequence). The CDR3 runs to 14 residues. Trimming removed 10 bases from V and 7 bases from J; junction bases left unmatched: 12. The CDR3 here is CATKRGGTRNEQFF. The CDR3 coding sequence is TGTGCCACCAAACGGGGGGGCACTCGAAATGAGCAGTTCTTC. Using reference TRBV19 and TRBJ2-1 for the parts outside the CDR3, the full variable domain is DGGITQSPKYLFRKEGQNVTLSCEQNLNHDAMYWYRQDPGQGLRLIYYSQIVNDFQKGDIAEGYSVSREKKESFPLTVTSAQKNPTAFYLCATKRGGTRNEQFFGPGTRLTVL.

This clone was counted only a few times. The V call is TRBV28, the J call TRBJ2-5; D possibly corresponds to TRBD2 (6 bases). The CDR3 covers 14 residues. V was shortened by 2 bases and J by 1 base, with 8 bases between the two germline ends. Germline loops: CDR1 MDHEN, CDR2 SYDVKM. The CDR3 DNA sequence: TGTGCCAGCAGTTTAGGGACTGGCCAAGAGACCCAGTACTTC. It is translated as CASSLGTGQETQYF.

This clone came up once. The chain uses TRBV9 and TRBJ1-4, with D uncertain. Germline values: CDR1 SGDLS, CDR2 YYNGEE. Trimming took off 0 bases at V and 5 bases at J, with 8 bases between the two ends. This CDR3 region has 14 residues. CDR3 sequence reads: CASSVGSPNEKLFF. The CDR3 region has the DNA TGTGCCAGCAGCGTAGGCAGTCCCAATGAAAAACTGTTTTTT.

This clone was seen a few times. Other DNA sequences within the sample encode an identical CDR3. This sequence joins TRBV7-9 and TRBJ1-1; no reliable D call. Per the germline V gene, CDR1 is SEHNR and CDR2 is FQNEAQ (reference sequence). The CDR3 runs 15 residues. Trimming shortened V by 0 bases and J by 2 bases, and 10 bases separated the two germline ends. The CDR3 DNA is TGTGCCAGCAGCTTAGCCTTAGAGAAAAACACTGAAGCTTTCTTT. Translation gives CASSLALEKNTEAFF.

In its sample, this clone was seen a few times. This sequence joins TRBV28 and TRBJ1-6; D perhaps matches TRBD1 (6 bases). Trimming removed 3 bases at V and 5 bases at J, with 11 bases between. The CDR3 runs to 15 residues. Germline V gene data show CDR1 as MDHEN and CDR2 as SYDVKM. The CDR3 loop is CASSFRDTHNSPLHF. The CDR3 bases are TGTGCCAGCAGTTTCCGGGACACCCATAATTCACCCCTCCACTTT.

The chain uses TRBV6-5 and TRBJ2-7; D is possibly TRBD2 (5 bases). Germline V gene data show CDR1 as MNHEY and CDR2 as SVGAGI. V was pared by 4 bases and J by 2 bases, with 12 bases between. The CDR3 is 14 residues long. The CDR3 is CASSFPTGAYEQYF. The CDR3 DNA is TGTGCCAGCAGTTTCCCCACCGGGGCCTACGAGCAGTACTTC.

This chain links TRBV6-7 with TRBJ1-1, with 9 bases aligning to TRBD1. TRBV6-7 is an ORF for which the function is uncertain. This CDR3 region has 15 residues. Losses at the gene ends were 4 bases for V and 5 bases for J; bases not matched to a gene: 8. As DNA, the CDR3 is TGTGCCAGCAGTTCTCGACAGGGGGGAGAGACTGAAGCTTTCTTT. Translation gives CASSSRQGGETEAFF.

This clone was observed a few times. Other DNA sequences in this specimen translate into the identical CDR3. The chain combines TRBV6-4 with TRBJ1-1, with D uncertain. The CDR3 extends over 14 amino acids. The V gene's germline CDR1 is MRHNA and CDR2 SNTAGT. V gave up 6 bases and J gave up 0 bases, with 11 bases separating them. In nucleotides, the CDR3 is TGTGCCAGCAGCCCGCAGGCTATGAACACTGAAGCTTTCTTT. Its protein is CASSPQAMNTEAFF.

The V and J genes are TRBV7-2 and TRBJ2-7, with 9 bases fitting TRBD2. J was trimmed by 5 bases and V by 0 bases; bases with no gene match: 11. The germline gives CDR1 SGHTA, CDR2 FQGNSA. This CDR3 has 17 residues. The CDR3 sequence: CASSLALLGGGADEQYV. Here the CDR3 DNA reads TGTGCCAGCAGCTTAGCGCTCCTCGGCGGGGGGGCCGACGAGCAGTACGTC.

The rearrangement uses TRBV9 and TRBJ1-2; TRBD1 aligns across 9 bases. Germline trimming cut 2 bases from V and 9 bases from J; bases unmatched to any gene: 14. This CDR3 is built from 16 residues. The germline V gene has CDR1 SGDLS and CDR2 YYNGEE. For the CDR3, the DNA is TGTGCCAGCAGCGTCGGATCAAACCGGGACAGGGTGCGCTACACCTTC. Encoded protein: CASSVGSNRDRVRYTF.

CDR3 DNA: TGCGCCAGCGGACTTTCTGGAAACACCATATATTTT. Translated, it gives CASGLSGNTIYF. The genes are TRBV10-1 and TRBJ1-3; D is ambiguous. Per the germline V gene, CDR1 is WNHNN and CDR2 is SYGVQD (reference sequence). Between the trimmed V and J ends, which lost 8 bases and 1 base, there was a span of 6 bases. The CDR3 totals 12 residues.